The next 11 T cell receptor beta chains were all read from a single sample in a study of T cell repertoires in cytomegalovirus infection. TCRdb independently ran MiXCR on the reads; one entry per CDR3 protein. The sample lists around 180,000 distinct CDR3 sequences, roughly 19% occurring once. Sequenced input: PBMCs. The receptors shown here come from a human donor in good health (CMV status not recorded). Some clones in this sample may be carry-over from other donors' samples.

This clonotype was detected a few times. The gene calls are TRBV6-6 and TRBJ2-1, with D tentatively TRBD1 (6 bases). The CDR3 contains 16 residues. Per germline, CDR1 MNHNY and CDR2 SVGAGI (reference sequence). V was shortened by 2 bases and J by 8 bases, with 19 bases between the two germline ends. CDR3 DNA: TGTGCCAGCAGTTACAGGGCAGGGGCCCAGTTAGATGAGCAGTTCTTC. Its translation is CASSYRAGAQLDEQFF.

This clonotype has a single count. The V and J genes are TRBV11-2 and TRBJ2-7; 8 bases align to TRBD1. The CDR3 covers 17 residues. Germline trimming cut 0 bases from V and 3 bases from J; bases unmatched to any gene: 10. Germline assignment: CDR1 SGHAT and CDR2 FQNNGV. The CDR3 spells CASSLEISGTGYYEQYF. CDR3 in DNA: TGTGCCAGCAGCTTAGAAATTTCCGGGACAGGTTACTACGAGCAGTACTTC.

The chain couples TRBV11-3 to TRBJ2-3; 11 nucleotides align to TRBD2. The CDR3 is 16 amino acids. Germline assignment: CDR1 SGHNT and CDR2 YENEEA. J lost 4 bases, V lost 5 bases, and 8 bases had no gene match. The CDR3 region has the DNA TGTGCCAGCAGCCATCCGACTAGCGGGAACGCAGATACGCAGTATTTT. Its protein product is CASSHPTSGNADTQYF.

The sample holds many counts of this clonotype. The chain links TRBV29-1 to TRBJ2-5; D might be TRBD1 (6 bases). Germline V gives CDR1 SQVTM, CDR2 ANQGSEA. This CDR3 spans 16 amino acids. V was trimmed by 1 base and J by 4 bases, leaving 19 bases between them. CDR3 sequence (DNA): TGCAGCGTTGAAGTTCCGGGACACCTTTTCGGAGAGACCCAGTACTTC. Protein product: CSVEVPGHLFGETQYF.

By sample fraction, this clonotype is medium-sized. The V call is TRBV7-2, the J call TRBJ1-3; the match to TRBD1 covers 7 bases. This CDR3 has 15 residues. With 5 bases clipped from V and 0 bases from J, the junction kept 4 bases outside the gene matches. Germline V CDR1 and CDR2: SGHTA, FQGNSA. CDR3 in amino acids: CASSGRDSSGNTIYF. The CDR3 DNA follows: TGTGCCAGCAGCGGAAGGGACAGCTCTGGAAACACCATATATTTT.

This clonotype was counted many times. The chain uses TRBV7-3 and TRBJ2-1; 9 bases match TRBD2. The germline V gene encodes CDR1 SGHTA and CDR2 FQGTGA. J was trimmed by 9 bases and V by 2 bases; bases with no gene match: 5. This CDR3 is built from 14 residues. The CDR3 DNA reads TGTGCCAGCAGCTTAGCGGGAGGGCCGAGTGAGCAGTTCTTC. It encodes CASSLAGGPSEQFF.

This clonotype showed up many times. The V and J genes are TRBV11-2 and TRBJ2-3, with TRBD1 as a possible D gene (6 bases). V dropped 5 bases and J dropped 0 bases, with 12 bases sitting between them. CDR1 is SGHAT and CDR2 is FQNNGV in the germline V gene. The CDR3 loop spans 15 amino acids. This CDR3 reads CASSRGRGSTDTQYF. The CDR3 nucleotides are TGTGCCAGCAGCCGTGGAAGGGGGAGCACAGATACGCAGTATTTT.

The rearrangement joins TRBV5-6 to TRBJ1-1; D might be TRBD1 (5 bases). Germline CDR1 reads SGHDT; CDR2 reads YYEEEE. This CDR3 region has 13 residues. V was clipped by 4 bases and J by 10 bases, with 17 bases between them. The chain's CDR3 is CASSRTRPGGAFF. Here the CDR3 DNA reads TGTGCCAGCAGCCGGACACGTCCGGGTGGAGCTTTCTTT.

On this clonotype itself: The junction and the germline gene differ at one end; a read error may be behind it. The J gene is TRBJ2-7, the V gene TRBV7-2; D might be TRBD1 (5 bases). In germline, CDR1 is SGHTA, CDR2 FQGNSA. The CDR3 spans 15 residues. As DNA, the CDR3 is TGTGCCAGCAGCATATCTGGACACAATTACTACGAACAGTACTTC. Its protein product is CASSISGHNYYEQYF.

The chain recombines TRBV10-3 with TRBJ2-5, with D maybe TRBD1 (6 bases). The CDR3 sequence is 16 residues long. The germline CDR1 and CDR2 sequences are ENHRY and SYGVKD. Trimming pared 0 bases from V and 2 bases from J, leaving 13 bases between. The CDR3 spells CAISESSWTDQETQYF. Written as DNA, the CDR3 is TGTGCCATCAGTGAGTCGAGTTGGACAGATCAAGAGACCCAGTACTTC.

This clonotype was seen many times. This chain connects TRBV4-1 to TRBJ2-2; possible D gene TRBD2, 5 bases. Germline V lookup: CDR1 MGHRA, CDR2 YSYEKL. There are 17 residues in the CDR3. The V and J ends lost 1 base and 3 bases respectively, with 15 bases between them. CDR3 in amino acids: CASSQVILARDTGELFF. Here the CDR3 DNA reads TGCGCCAGCAGCCAAGTGATCCTAGCAAGGGACACCGGGGAGCTGTTTTTT.